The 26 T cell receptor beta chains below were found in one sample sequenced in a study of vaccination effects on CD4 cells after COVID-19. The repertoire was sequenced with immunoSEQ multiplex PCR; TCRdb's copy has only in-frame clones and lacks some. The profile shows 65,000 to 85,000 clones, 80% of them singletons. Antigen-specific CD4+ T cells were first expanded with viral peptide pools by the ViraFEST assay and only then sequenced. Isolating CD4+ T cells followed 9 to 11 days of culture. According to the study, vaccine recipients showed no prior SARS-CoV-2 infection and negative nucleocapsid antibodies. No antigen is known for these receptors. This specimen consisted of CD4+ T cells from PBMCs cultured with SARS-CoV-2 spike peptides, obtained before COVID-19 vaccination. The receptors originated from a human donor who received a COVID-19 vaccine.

CDR3 bases: TGCGCCAGCAGCCCACGACAGGGGGCCGAGACCCAGTACTTC. As protein: CASSPRQGAETQYF. V gene TRBV5-1 combines with J gene TRBJ2-5; 10 nucleotides align to TRBD1. J lost 5 bases, V lost 4 bases, and 5 bases had no gene match. This CDR3 region has 14 residues. CDR1 and CDR2 (germline): SGHRS, YFSETQ.

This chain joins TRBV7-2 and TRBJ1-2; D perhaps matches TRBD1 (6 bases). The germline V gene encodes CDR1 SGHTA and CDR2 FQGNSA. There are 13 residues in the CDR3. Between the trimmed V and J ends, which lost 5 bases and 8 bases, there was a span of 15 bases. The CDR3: CASSPEGGGGYTF. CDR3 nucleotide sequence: TGTGCCAGCAGCCCCGAAGGAGGGGGAGGCTACACCTTC.

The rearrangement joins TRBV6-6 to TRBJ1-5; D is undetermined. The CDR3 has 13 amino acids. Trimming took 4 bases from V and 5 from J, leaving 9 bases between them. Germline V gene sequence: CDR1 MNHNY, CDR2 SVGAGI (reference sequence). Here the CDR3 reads CASSFSEDQPQHF. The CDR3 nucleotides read TGTGCCAGCAGTTTTTCAGAGGATCAGCCCCAGCATTTT.

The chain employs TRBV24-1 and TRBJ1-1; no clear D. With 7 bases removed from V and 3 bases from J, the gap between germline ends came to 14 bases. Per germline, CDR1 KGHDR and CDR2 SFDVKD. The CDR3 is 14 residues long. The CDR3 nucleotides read TGTGCCACCAGGTCTTCGGGCTATGACACTGAAGCTTTCTTT. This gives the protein CATRSSGYDTEAFF.

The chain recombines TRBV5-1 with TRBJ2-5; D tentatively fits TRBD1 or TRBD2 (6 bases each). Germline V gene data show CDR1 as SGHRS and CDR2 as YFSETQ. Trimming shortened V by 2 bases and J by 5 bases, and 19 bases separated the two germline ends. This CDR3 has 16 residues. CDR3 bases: TGCGCCAGCAGCTTCATATATACAGGGACTGGGGAGACCCAGTACTTC. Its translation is CASSFIYTGTGETQYF.

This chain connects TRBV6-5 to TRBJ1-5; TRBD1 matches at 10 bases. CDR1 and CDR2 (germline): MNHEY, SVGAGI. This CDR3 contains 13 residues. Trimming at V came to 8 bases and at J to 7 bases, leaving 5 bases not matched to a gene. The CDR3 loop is CASLQTGGQPQHF. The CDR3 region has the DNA TGTGCCAGCTTACAGACAGGGGGCCAGCCCCAGCATTTT.

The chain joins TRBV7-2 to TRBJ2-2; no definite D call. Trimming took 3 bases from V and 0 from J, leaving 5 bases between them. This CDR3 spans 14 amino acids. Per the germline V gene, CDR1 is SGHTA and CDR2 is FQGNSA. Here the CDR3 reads CASSLWSNTGELFF. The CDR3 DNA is TGTGCCAGCAGCTTGTGGTCGAACACCGGGGAGCTGTTTTTT.

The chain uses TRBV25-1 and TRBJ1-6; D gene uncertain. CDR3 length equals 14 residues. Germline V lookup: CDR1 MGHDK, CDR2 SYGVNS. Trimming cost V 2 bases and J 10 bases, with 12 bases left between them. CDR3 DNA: TGTGCCAGCAGTGAAATTCAGGAAGGATCACCCCTCCACTTT. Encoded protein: CASSEIQEGSPLHF.

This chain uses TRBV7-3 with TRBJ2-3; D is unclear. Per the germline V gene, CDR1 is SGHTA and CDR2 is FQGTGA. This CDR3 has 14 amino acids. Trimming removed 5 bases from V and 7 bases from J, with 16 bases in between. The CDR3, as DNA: TGTGCCAGCAGCATCCTCGGTGGCAGCAATACGCAGTATTTT. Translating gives CASSILGGSNTQYF.

In DNA, the CDR3 is TGTGCCAGTCGGAAGGAGGGTTTACCCGGTAACACTGAAGCTTTCTTT. This encodes CASRKEGLPGNTEAFF. The chain combines TRBV27 with TRBJ1-1, with D hard to call. The V gene's germline CDR1 is MNHEY and CDR2 SMNVEV (reference sequence). The length of the CDR3 is 16 residues. Trimming pared 9 bases from V and 2 bases from J, leaving 22 bases between.

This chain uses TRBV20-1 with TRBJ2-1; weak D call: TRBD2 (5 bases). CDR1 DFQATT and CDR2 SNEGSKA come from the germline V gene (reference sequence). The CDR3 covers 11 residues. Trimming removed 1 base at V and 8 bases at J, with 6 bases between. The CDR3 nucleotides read TGCAGTGCTAGAGCCGGGGATGAGCAGTTCTTC. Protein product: CSARAGDEQFF.

The CDR3 sequence: CASSYSGGRGETQYF. The CDR3 coding sequence is TGTGCCAGCAGTTACTCCGGGGGCCGGGGAGAGACCCAGTACTTC. The chain employs TRBV6-5 and TRBJ2-5, with D possibly called TRBD1 or TRBD2 (6 bases each). Germline V gene sequence: CDR1 MNHEY, CDR2 SVGAGI. The CDR3 extends over 15 amino acids. With 0 bases removed from V and 4 bases from J, the gap between germline ends came to 12 bases.

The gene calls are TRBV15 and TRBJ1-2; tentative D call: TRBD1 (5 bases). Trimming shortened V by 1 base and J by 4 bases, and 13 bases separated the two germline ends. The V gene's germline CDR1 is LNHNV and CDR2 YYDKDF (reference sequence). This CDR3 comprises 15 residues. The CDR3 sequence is CATSRVRGDVYGYTF. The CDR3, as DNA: TGTGCCACCAGCAGAGTGAGGGGAGATGTCTATGGCTACACCTTC.

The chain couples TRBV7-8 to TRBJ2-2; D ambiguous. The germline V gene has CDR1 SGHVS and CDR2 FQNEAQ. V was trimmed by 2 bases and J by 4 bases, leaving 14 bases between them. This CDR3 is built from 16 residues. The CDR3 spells CASSLTQAYVTGELFF. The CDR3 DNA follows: TGTGCCAGCAGCTTAACCCAGGCATACGTCACCGGGGAGCTGTTTTTT.

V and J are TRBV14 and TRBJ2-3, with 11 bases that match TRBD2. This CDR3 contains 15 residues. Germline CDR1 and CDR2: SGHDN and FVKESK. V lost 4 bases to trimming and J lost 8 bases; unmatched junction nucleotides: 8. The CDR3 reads CASSRIAGGLGTQYF. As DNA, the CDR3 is TGTGCCAGCAGCCGAATAGCGGGGGGGCTCGGTACGCAGTATTTT.

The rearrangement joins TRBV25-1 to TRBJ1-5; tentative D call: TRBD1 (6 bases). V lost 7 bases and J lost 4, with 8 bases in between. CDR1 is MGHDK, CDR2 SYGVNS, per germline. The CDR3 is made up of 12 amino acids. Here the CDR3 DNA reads TGTGCCAGCACCAGGGGAAATCAGCCCCAGCATTTT. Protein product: CASTRGNQPQHF.

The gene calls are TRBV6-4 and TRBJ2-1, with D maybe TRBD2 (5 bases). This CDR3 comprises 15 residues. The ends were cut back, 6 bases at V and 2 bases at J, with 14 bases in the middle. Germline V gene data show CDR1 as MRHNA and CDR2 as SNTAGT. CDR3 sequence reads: CASSASRGAYNEQFF. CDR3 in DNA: TGTGCCAGCAGCGCCTCTCGGGGAGCCTACAATGAGCAGTTCTTC.

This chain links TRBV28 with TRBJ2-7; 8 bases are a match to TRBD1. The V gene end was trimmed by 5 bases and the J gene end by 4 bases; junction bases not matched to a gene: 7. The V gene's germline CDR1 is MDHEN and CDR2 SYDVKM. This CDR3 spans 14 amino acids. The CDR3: CASSMGQVLYEQYV. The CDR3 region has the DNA TGTGCCAGCAGTATGGGACAGGTGCTGTACGAGCAGTACGTC.

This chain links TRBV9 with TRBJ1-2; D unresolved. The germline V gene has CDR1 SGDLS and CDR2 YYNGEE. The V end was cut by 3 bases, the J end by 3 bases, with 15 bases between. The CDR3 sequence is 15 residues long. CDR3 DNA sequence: TGTGCCAGCAGCGGGGGTCAGGTAGTTCACTATGGCTACACCTTC. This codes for CASSGGQVVHYGYTF.

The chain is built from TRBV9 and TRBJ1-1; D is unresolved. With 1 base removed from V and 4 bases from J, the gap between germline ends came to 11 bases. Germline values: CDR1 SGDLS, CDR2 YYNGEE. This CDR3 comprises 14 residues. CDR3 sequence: CASSVRVSGTEAFF. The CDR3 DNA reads TGTGCCAGCAGCGTACGGGTGAGCGGCACTGAAGCTTTCTTT.

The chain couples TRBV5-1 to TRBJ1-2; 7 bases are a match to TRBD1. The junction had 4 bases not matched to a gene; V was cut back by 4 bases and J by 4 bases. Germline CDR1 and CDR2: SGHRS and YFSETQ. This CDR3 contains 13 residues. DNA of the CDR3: TGCGCCAGCAGCCCCCGGGACAGCTATGGCTACACCTTC. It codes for CASSPRDSYGYTF.

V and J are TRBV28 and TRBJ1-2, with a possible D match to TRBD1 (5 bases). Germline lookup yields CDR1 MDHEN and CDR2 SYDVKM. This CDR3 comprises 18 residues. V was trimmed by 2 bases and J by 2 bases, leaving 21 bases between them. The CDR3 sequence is CASSLTPFKRGLNYGYTF. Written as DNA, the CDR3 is TGTGCCAGCAGTTTAACACCGTTTAAGAGGGGACTGAACTATGGCTACACCTTC.

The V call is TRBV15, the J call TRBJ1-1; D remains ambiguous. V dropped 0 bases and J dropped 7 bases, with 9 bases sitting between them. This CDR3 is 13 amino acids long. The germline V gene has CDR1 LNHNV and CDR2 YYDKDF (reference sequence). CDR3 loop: CATSREGYGEAFF. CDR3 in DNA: TGTGCCACCAGCAGAGAGGGTTATGGTGAAGCTTTCTTT.

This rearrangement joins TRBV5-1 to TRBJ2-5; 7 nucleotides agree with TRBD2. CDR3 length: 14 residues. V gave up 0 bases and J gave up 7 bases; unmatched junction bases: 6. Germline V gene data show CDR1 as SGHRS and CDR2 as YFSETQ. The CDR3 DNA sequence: TGCGCCAGCAGCTTGGGCCAGGGCGGGGGGACCCAGTACTTC. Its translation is CASSLGQGGGTQYF.

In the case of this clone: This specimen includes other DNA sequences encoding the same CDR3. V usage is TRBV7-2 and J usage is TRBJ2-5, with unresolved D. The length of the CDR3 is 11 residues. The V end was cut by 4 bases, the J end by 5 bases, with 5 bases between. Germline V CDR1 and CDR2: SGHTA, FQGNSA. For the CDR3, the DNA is TGTGCCAGCAGCTCGGGTGAGACCCAGTACTTC. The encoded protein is CASSSGETQYF.

The CDR3 reads CASSLSRPLGGDEQFF. As DNA, the CDR3 is TGTGCCAGCAGCTTAAGCCGCCCCCTAGGGGGCGATGAGCAGTTCTTC. The chain links TRBV7-2 to TRBJ2-1; 7 nucleotides line up with TRBD1. CDR1 and CDR2 from the germline V gene are SGHTA and FQGNSA. After removal of 2 bases from V and 8 bases from J, the junction contained 12 bases not matched to a gene. There are 16 residues in the CDR3.